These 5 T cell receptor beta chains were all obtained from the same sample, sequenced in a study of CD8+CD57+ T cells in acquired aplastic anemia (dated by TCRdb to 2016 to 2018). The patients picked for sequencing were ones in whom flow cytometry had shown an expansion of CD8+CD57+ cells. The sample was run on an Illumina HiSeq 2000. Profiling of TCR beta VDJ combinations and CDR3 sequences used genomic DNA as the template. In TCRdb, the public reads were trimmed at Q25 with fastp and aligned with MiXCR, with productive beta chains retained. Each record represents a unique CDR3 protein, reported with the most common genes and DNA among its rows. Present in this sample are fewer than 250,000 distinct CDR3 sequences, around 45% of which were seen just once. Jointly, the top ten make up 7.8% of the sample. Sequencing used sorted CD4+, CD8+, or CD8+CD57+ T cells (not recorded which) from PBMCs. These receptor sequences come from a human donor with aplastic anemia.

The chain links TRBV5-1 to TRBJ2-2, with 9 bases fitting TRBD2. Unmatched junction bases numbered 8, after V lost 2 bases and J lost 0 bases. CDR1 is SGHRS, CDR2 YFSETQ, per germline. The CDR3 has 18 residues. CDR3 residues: CASSFDWEREANTGELFF. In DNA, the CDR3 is TGCGCCAGCAGCTTCGATTGGGAGCGGGAGGCGAACACCGGGGAGCTGTTTTTT.

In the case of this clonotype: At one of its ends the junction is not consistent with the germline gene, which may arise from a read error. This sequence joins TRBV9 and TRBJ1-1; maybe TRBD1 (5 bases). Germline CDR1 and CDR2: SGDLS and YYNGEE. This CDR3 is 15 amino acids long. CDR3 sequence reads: CASSVTGTENTGAFF. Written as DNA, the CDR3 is TGTGCCAGCAGCGTAACCGGGACTGAGAACACTGGAGCTTTCTTT.

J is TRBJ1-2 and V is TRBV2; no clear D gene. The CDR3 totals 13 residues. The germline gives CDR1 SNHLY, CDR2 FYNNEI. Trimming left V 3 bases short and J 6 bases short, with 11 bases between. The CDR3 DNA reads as TGTGCCAGCAGTGAGGAAAGGACGAATGGCTACACCTTC. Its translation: CASSEERTNGYTF.

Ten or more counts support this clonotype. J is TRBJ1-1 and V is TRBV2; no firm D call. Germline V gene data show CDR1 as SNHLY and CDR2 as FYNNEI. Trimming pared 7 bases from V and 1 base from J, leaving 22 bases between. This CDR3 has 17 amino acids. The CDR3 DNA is TGTGCCAGCACTACAAGCGGACCAACCCTATGGAACACTGAAGCTTTCTTT. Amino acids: CASTTSGPTLWNTEAFF.

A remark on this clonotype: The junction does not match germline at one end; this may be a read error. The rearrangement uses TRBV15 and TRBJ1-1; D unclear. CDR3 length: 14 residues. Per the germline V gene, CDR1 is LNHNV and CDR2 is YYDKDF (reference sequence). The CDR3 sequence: CATSRVVESTEALF. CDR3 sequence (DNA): TGTGCCACCAGCAGAGTGGTAGAGAGCACTGAAGCTCTCTTT.